This T cell receptor beta chain appears in the sequencing data of a study of cytomegalovirus exposure and HLA in healthy donors. Notes on the study in general: The authors listed 150 or so TCR beta chains as cytomegalovirus-associated.

The table came from immunoSEQ multiplex PCR; TCRdb's copy has only in-frame clones and leaves some out. The sample holds some 110,000 clones, around 88% seen once. This CDR3 is built from 16 residues. V dropped 3 bases and J dropped 2; count of bases not matched to a gene: 5. Germline values: CDR1 MGHRA, CDR2 YSYEKL. In this sample, this clone turned up once. Its antigen is undetermined. Sequencing input: PBMCs. The chain links TRBV4-1 to TRBJ2-3, with TRBD2 identical over 10 bases. This TCR was recovered from a man younger than 35 in good health and CMV-seronegative. The CDR3 DNA is TGCGCCAGCAGCCAGTCACTAGCGGGGTTCACAGATACGCAGTATTTT. This translates into CASSQSLAGFTDTQYF.